This TCR beta chain was observed in a study of shared clonotypes between healthy human individuals. Points from the study as a whole: It was the non-shared clonotypes that had lower generation probabilities than clonotypes shared by all four donors. Incomplete sequencing of sorted subsets was indicated by rarefaction despite large depth.

Each subset's genomic DNA was shared equally among a number of immunoSEQ plates. The table came from immunoSEQ multiplex PCR; TCRdb's copy has only in-frame clones and leaves some out. Of a few million clones listed, approximately 93% are singletons. This CDR3 spans 17 amino acids. V gave up 6 bases and J gave up 6 bases; unmatched junction bases: 14. Looked up from germline, CDR1 is SEHNR and CDR2 is FQNEAQ (reference sequence). This clone was recorded once. Its antigen is unknown. A CD45RA+ naive subset and a CD45RA-negative memory subset were split from CD4+ cells. The sequenced sample was naive CD4+ T cells from PBMCs. The subset: CD45RA+ positively selected. The origin of this receptor is a man aged 18 to 29 in good health. Some clones in this sample may be carry-over from other donors' samples. V usage is TRBV7-9 and J usage is TRBJ2-1; 10 bases are shared with TRBD1. The CDR3 nucleotides read TGTGCCAGCAGGAGCCTACGAGCGGGACAGGGGCTCAATGAGCAGTTCTTC. This sequence encodes CASRSLRAGQGLNEQFF.